The 17 T cell receptor beta chains presented below share a single source sample, sequenced in a study of CD8+ T cells in alopecia areata. Once RNA had been extracted, it was reverse transcribed into cDNA to act as the sequencing template. Some clones are missing from TCRdb's copy, which holds only in-frame ones; the method was immunoSEQ multiplex PCR. The sample consists of around 300,000 clones, around three fifths of them appearing once. Noted treatment: oral pan-JAK inhibitor, 5-10 mg twice daily. This sample comprised CD4+ T cells sorted from blood, obtained around week 54, from a patient treated with tofacitinib. The receptors originated from a human donor with alopecia areata.

The chain recombines TRBV5-4 with TRBJ2-5; D remains ambiguous. The V gene lost 1 base and the J gene lost 5 bases, with 6 bases spanning the gap. This CDR3 region has 12 residues. The germline CDR1 and CDR2 sequences are SGHNT and YYREEE (reference sequence). The CDR3 nucleotides read TGTGCCAGCAGCTTGCCGGGCGAGACCCAGTACTTC. The encoded protein is CASSLPGETQYF.

This chain links TRBV25-1 with TRBJ2-7; 10 bases are shared with TRBD2. Germline CDR1 reads MGHDK; CDR2 reads SYGVNS. This CDR3 has 16 residues. V shed 4 bases, J shed 0 bases, and the junction held 6 bases outside the gene matches. CDR3 nucleotides: TGTGCCAGCAGTGGGGCTAGCGGGGGACGCTCCTACGAGCAGTACTTC. As protein: CASSGASGGRSYEQYF.

This chain joins TRBV7-6 and TRBJ2-3, with 9 bases aligning to TRBD2. Germline V gives CDR1 SGHVS, CDR2 FNYEAQ. The CDR3 covers 16 residues. With 5 bases clipped from V and 1 base from J, the junction kept 7 bases outside the gene matches. CDR3 DNA sequence: TGTGCCAGCAGCACTCAGCGGGGGGTTCGCACAGATACGCAGTATTTT. This gives the protein CASSTQRGVRTDTQYF.

The chain is built from TRBV7-2 and TRBJ2-2, with a weak D call TRBD2 (6 bases). The V gene's germline CDR1 is SGHTA and CDR2 FQGNSA. Trimming left V 2 bases short and J 4 bases short, with 17 bases between. The CDR3 loop spans 17 amino acids. The CDR3 spells CASSLNPLGGGTGELFF. The CDR3, as DNA: TGTGCCAGCAGCTTAAACCCCTTGGGGGGAGGCACCGGGGAGCTGTTTTTT.

The chain couples TRBV2 to TRBJ2-1, with TRBD1 matching over 9 bases. Germline CDR1 reads SNHLY; CDR2 reads FYNNEI. The CDR3 consists of 15 residues. Trimming at V came to 6 bases and at J to 5 bases, leaving 8 bases not matched to a gene. The CDR3 sequence: CASSRPGQGNNEQFF. The CDR3 DNA follows: TGTGCCAGCAGCCGTCCGGGACAGGGAAACAATGAGCAGTTCTTC.

The genes are TRBV29-1 and TRBJ2-1, with 8 bases fitting TRBD2. This CDR3 contains 15 residues. Germline trimming cut 7 bases from V and 1 base from J; bases unmatched to any gene: 9. Germline loops: CDR1 SQVTM, CDR2 ANQGSEA. CDR3 sequence (DNA): TGCAGCGCGGGGGGGGACATCCGTTCCTACAATGAGCAGTTCTTC. This sequence encodes CSAGGDIRSYNEQFF.

There are a few counts of this clone. This chain joins TRBV29-1 and TRBJ2-7, with TRBD2 matching 8 bases. This CDR3 is built from 12 residues. Trimming cost V 6 bases and J 4 bases; bases outside gene matches: 5. Germline lookup yields CDR1 SQVTM and CDR2 ANQGSEA. This chain's CDR3 is CSVQRGRYEQYF. For the CDR3, the DNA is TGCAGCGTCCAGCGGGGGAGGTACGAGCAGTACTTC.

V usage is TRBV2 and J usage is TRBJ1-1; no reliable D call. Germline V gene sequence: CDR1 SNHLY, CDR2 FYNNEI. The V gene lost 5 bases and the J gene lost 3 bases, with 13 bases spanning the gap. The CDR3 has 14 residues. The CDR3 here is CASSKGSRDTEAFF. The CDR3 region has the DNA TGTGCCAGCAGTAAAGGCTCAAGGGACACTGAAGCTTTCTTT. Full variable domain (rest looked up from reference TRBV2 and TRBJ1-1): EPEVTQTPSHQVTQMGQEVILRCVPISNHLYFYWYRQILGQKVEFLVSFYNNEISEKSEIFDDQFSVERPDGSNFTLKIRSTKLEDSAMYFCASSKGSRDTEAFFGQGTRLTVV.

The rearrangement links TRBV2 to TRBJ1-1; possibly TRBD1 for D (6 bases). V was clipped by 6 bases and J by 3 bases, with 23 bases between them. CDR1 is SNHLY, CDR2 FYNNEI, per germline. CDR3 length: 17 amino acids. CDR3 protein: CASRGTFHRATYTEAFF. As DNA, the CDR3 is TGTGCCAGCAGGGGAACCTTCCACAGGGCAACTTACACTGAAGCTTTCTTT.

This clone was observed a few times. V is TRBV7-2 and J is TRBJ1-2; D is ambiguous. With 7 bases removed from V and 4 bases from J, the gap between germline ends came to 13 bases. CDR1 SGHTA and CDR2 FQGNSA come from the germline V gene. The CDR3 has 13 residues. Written as DNA, the CDR3 is TGTGCCAGCACCCCCATGGACGGCTATGGCTACACCTTC. Its protein product is CASTPMDGYGYTF.

The V gene is TRBV29-1, the J gene TRBJ1-1; D gene unclear. Trimming pared 3 bases from V and 3 bases from J, leaving 11 bases between. CDR1 SQVTM and CDR2 ANQGSEA come from the germline V gene. There are 13 residues in the CDR3. CDR3 DNA sequence: TGCAGCGTTGAGGGAAGGGTACACACTGAAGCTTTCTTT. Its protein product is CSVEGRVHTEAFF.

In DNA form, the CDR3 reads TGCGCCAGCAGCCCGTTTAGTGTTAATGAGCAGTTCTTC. Protein sequence: CASSPFSVNEQFF. The rearrangement links TRBV5-1 to TRBJ2-1; D gene uncertain. The CDR3 is made up of 13 amino acids. Germline V CDR1 and CDR2: SGHRS, YFSETQ. Trimming took 4 bases from V and 7 from J, leaving 12 bases between them.

This clone occurred a few times. Other DNA variants within this sample encode the same CDR3. V is TRBV18 and J is TRBJ2-3; no clear D gene. The CDR3 has 12 amino acids. From germline, CDR1 is KGHSH and CDR2 LQKENI. Trimming left V 4 bases short and J 1 base short, with 3 bases between. The CDR3 region has the DNA TGTGCCAGCTCACAGGGCACAGATACGCAGTATTTT. This encodes CASSQGTDTQYF. The variable domain in full, with the rest retrieved from reference TRBV18 and TRBJ2-3, is NAGVMQNPRHLVRRRGQEARLRCSPMKGHSHVYWYRQLPEEGLKFMVYLQKENIIDESGMPKERFSAEFPKEGPSILRIQQVVRGDSAAYFCASSQGTDTQYFGPGTRLTVL.

The gene calls are TRBV30 and TRBJ1-1; the D gene is possibly TRBD1 (6 bases). The V gene lost 0 bases and the J gene lost 6 bases, with 14 bases spanning the gap. The germline V gene encodes CDR1 GTSNPN and CDR2 SVGIG (reference sequence). The CDR3 is 14 amino acids. The CDR3 DNA is TGTGCCTGGAGTGTACAGGGTAAAACGGCTGAAGCTTTCTTT. This encodes CAWSVQGKTAEAFF.

The chain employs TRBV4-3 and TRBJ1-1; no reliable D call. The V gene lost 0 bases and the J gene lost 8 bases, with 13 bases spanning the gap. This CDR3 is 14 amino acids long. Per germline, CDR1 LGHNA and CDR2 YSLEER. CDR3 bases: TGCGCCAGCAGCCAAGATCAAGGCCGGGCGGAAGCTTTCTTT. This codes for CASSQDQGRAEAFF.

This clone was counted a few times. This sequence joins TRBV7-9 and TRBJ1-6; D remains unclear. The ends were cut back, 2 bases at V and 7 bases at J, with 3 bases in the middle. CDR1 is SEHNR, CDR2 FQNEAQ, per germline (reference sequence). This CDR3 is 12 amino acids long. CDR3 in amino acids: CASSLQNSPLHF. For the CDR3, the DNA is TGTGCCAGCAGCTTACAGAATTCACCCCTCCACTTT.

This clone was seen a few times. V and J are TRBV9 and TRBJ2-6; D is tentatively TRBD1 or TRBD2 (5 bases each). V was pared by 4 bases and J by 4 bases, with 12 bases between. Germline CDR1 is SGDLS and CDR2 is YYNGEE. The CDR3 covers 15 residues. The CDR3 nucleotides read TGTGCCAGCAGCCGGGACCCCTTCGGGGCCAACGTCCTGACTTTC. Translated, it gives CASSRDPFGANVLTF.